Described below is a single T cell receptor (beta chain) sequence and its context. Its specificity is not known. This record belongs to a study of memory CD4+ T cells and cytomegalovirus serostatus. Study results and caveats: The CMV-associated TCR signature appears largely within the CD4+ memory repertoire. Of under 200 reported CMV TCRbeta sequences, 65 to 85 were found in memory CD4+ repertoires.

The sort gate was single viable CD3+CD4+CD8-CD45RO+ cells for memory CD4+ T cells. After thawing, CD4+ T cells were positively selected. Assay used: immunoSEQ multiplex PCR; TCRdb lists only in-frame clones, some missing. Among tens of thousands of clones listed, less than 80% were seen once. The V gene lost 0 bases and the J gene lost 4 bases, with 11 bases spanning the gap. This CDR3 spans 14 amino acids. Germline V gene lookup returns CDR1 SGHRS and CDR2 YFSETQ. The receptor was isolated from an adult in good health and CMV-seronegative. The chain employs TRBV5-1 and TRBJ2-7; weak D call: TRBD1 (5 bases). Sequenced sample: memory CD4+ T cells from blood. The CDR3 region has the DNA TGCGCCAGCAGCTTGGACCCAGGGTCGTACGAGCAGTACTTC. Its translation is CASSLDPGSYEQYF.